This T cell receptor (beta chain) was found in a study of Ad26.COV2.S vaccination and SARS-CoV-2 variants (TCRdb year 2021). Concerning the study at large: Vaccine-arm donors came from COV1001, a multicentre, randomized, double-blind, placebo-controlled phase I-IIa trial of Ad26.COV2.S in healthy adults. Ad26.COV2.S was given intramuscularly at 5x10^10 or 1x10^11 viral particles, as a single shot or as two shots 56 days apart. TCRbeta repertoire sequencing was used to assess the specificity and breadth of SARS-CoV-2-reactive T cell receptors after Ad26.COV2.S vaccination. A total of around 32 samples were included in the TCR-sequenced set, comprising some 20 Ad26.COV2.S vaccine recipients, 5 placebo recipients and 8 SARS-CoV-2 convalescent individuals. Trial participants were randomized into five groups of five: low-dose or high-dose Ad26.COV2.S given once or twice, or placebo on both occasions. Throughout the experiments and outcome assessment, investigators stayed blinded to trial group allocation. Paper-wide results and their limitations: It was noted by the authors that total T cell responses may have been underestimated by the TCR breadth and depth analyses. Comparable non-spike TCR breadth was observed between vaccine and placebo recipients, consistent with only spike being contained in the vaccine. The study was not powered to compare responses between vaccine doses or regimens. Higher spike-specific TCR breadth was observed in Ad26.COV2.S recipients than in placebo recipients (P = 0.0014). After vaccination, substantial breadth of spike-specific CD8+ and CD4+ T cell responses was reported.

Taken with the paper, the label for treatment or condition translates to: roughly 19 received Ad26.COV2.S at low or high dose, single or two shots; about 5 received placebo; per-sample allocation not given. Repertoires of vaccine and placebo recipients were sequenced from samples collected on day 63 after the first injection. Cohort 1b enrolled 25 or so adults aged 18-55 years at a single site in Boston, USA, between 29 July and 7 August 2020. Ad26.COV2.S was a replication-incompetent adenovirus type 26 vector that expressed a prefusion-stabilized SARS-CoV-2 spike protein derived from the original Wuhan strain. Per the germline V gene (reference sequence), LNHDA is the CDR1 and SQIVND is the CDR2. Germline trimming: 2 bases from V, 2 bases from J; junction bases outside gene matches: 1. The CDR3 goes from the cysteine to the phenylalanine over 14 residues. Solely the CDR3 DNA is kept, with 42 bases framed from the first base.

TCRbeta CDR3 regions were sequenced with the immunoSEQ Assay. After extraction, genomic DNA underwent amplification by bias-controlled multiplex PCR, followed by high-throughput sequencing. In the original analysis: To quantify the absolute abundance of every unique TCRbeta CDR3 region, sequences were collapsed and filtered. T cell fraction was estimated by normalizing TCRbeta template counts to usable DNA, which was measured by amplifying reference genes present in all nucleated cells. Repertoire TCRs were annotated as SARS-CoV-2-specific by exact matching of V gene, CDR3 amino acid sequence and J gene to a known reactive TCR set. The reference SARS-CoV-2 TCR set was derived from MIRA and filtered for enrichment in COVID-19-positive ImmuneCODE repertoires, a step that removed public or cross-reactive TCRs. Using the MIRA antigens, annotated TCRs were further analysed by specific ORF or by position within an ORF. Breadth was defined as the number of annotated unique rearrangements divided by the total number of unique productive rearrangements, and depth was defined as the summed frequency of the annotated unique rearrangements. TCR breadth was compared between groups using two-sided Wilcoxon rank-sum tests. TCRdb took over this immuneACCESS table, retaining in-frame rearrangements with V and J assigned. Such tables are incomplete; in checked studies, under half of the missing clones stem from an unresolved V gene, and the remainder is unexplained. The V and J calls and clone size were taken over from that table, and D and trimming were inferred from the DNA. This sample lists a few hundred thousand clones; about 90% were detected once. About 4.5% of the sample is in the top ten clones.

As concerns this clone: Its antigen target is currently unknown. Qualities for individual bases were not recorded, and no much larger clone is one base off.

The clonotype was recovered from a person between 18 and 59 years old who received the Ad26.COV2.S COVID-19 vaccine or a placebo. The starting material was peripheral blood, obtained in a trial of Ad26.COV2.S vaccine versus placebo. This receptor chain uses TRBV19 and TRBJ2-5, with TRBD2 identical over 8 junction bases. This receptor carries the CDR3 CASSITSGQETQYF. The sequenced DNA: TGTGCCAGTAGTATAACTAGCGGACAAGAGACCCAGTACTTC.